This TCR beta chain was sequenced for a study of blood T cell repertoires in COVID-19. Looking at the study overall: PBMCs, B-cell-depleted T cells, or T cells were the source of the cDNA or gDNA that made up the material.

The cohort comprised adults aged about 18 to 100 years residing in around 25 US areas. Two negative PCRs, clearance, or symptom resolution were required of recovered Cohort 3 donors. Per the study methods: Cell counts per sample came from amplifying reference gene primers. Generated by immunoSEQ multiplex PCR, the TCRdb table keeps only in-frame clones and is missing some. The V and J calls and clone size are taken from that table; D and trimming were inferred from the DNA. Of about half a million clones listed, 70% to 90% were seen once; the top ten hold 8.3%. The TCR originated in a woman aged 55 to 70 who had recovered from COVID-19. Sequencing used PBMCs or T cells enriched from blood (not recorded which).

The CDR3, as DNA: TGTGCCAGTACGGGACTGCCTATCTACGAGCAGTACTTC. It specifies CASTGLPIYEQYF. V and J are TRBV2 and TRBJ2-7, with TRBD2 as a possible D gene (6 bases). Germline CDR1 is SNHLY and CDR2 is FYNNEI. The CDR3 runs 13 residues. Trimming removed 9 bases at V and 3 bases at J, with 15 bases between.